These 5 T cell receptor beta chains originate from one sample sequenced in a study of vaccination and CD4 T cells after COVID-19. What these receptors recognize is not known. Described treatment: roughly 10-day PBMC culture with coronavirus spike peptide pools or control peptides (ViraFEST assay). The Oncomine TCR Beta short-read assay generated sequence data from the DNA of cultured CD4+ T cells. MiXCR, applied by TCRdb to the PCR reads, yields one record per CDR3 protein. The sample has around 13,000 distinct CDR3 sequences, about four fifths seen once; the top ten hold about 28%. Material for sequencing was CD4+ T cells from blood, cultured in vitro. The receptors were sampled from a human donor who had recovered from COVID-19.

The chain employs TRBV28 and TRBJ2-3; 12 bases align to TRBD2. The CDR3 spans 19 residues. V trimming: 4 bases; J trimming: 2 bases; junction bases outside the gene matches: 13. Per the germline V gene, CDR1 is MDHEN and CDR2 is SYDVKM. The CDR3 sequence: CASSSGLAGIPFHTDTQYF. The CDR3 DNA reads TGTGCCAGCAGTTCCGGACTAGCGGGGATACCGTTCCACACAGATACGCAGTATTTT.

A single count supports this clonotype. The rearrangement uses TRBV19 and TRBJ2-5; 8 bases align to TRBD2. V was pared by 11 bases and J by 1 base, with 6 bases of the junction left unmatched. The CDR3 totals 13 residues. From germline, CDR1 is LNHDA and CDR2 SQIVND (reference sequence). The CDR3 is CAHRGGGQETQYF. As DNA, the CDR3 is TGTGCCCACCGGGGGGGGGGCCAAGAGACCCAGTACTTC. Combining the CDR3 with reference TRBV19 and TRBJ2-5 gives the whole variable domain DGGITQSPKYLFRKEGQNVTLSCEQNLNHDAMYWYRQDPGQGLRLIYYSQIVNDFQKGDIAEGYSVSREKKESFPLTVTSAQKNPTAFYLCAHRGGGQETQYFGPGTRLLVL.

The J gene is TRBJ2-6, the V gene TRBV5-4; the D is unclear. The V gene's germline CDR1 is SGHNT and CDR2 YYREEE (reference sequence). Trimming stripped 3 bases from V and 2 bases from J, with 12 bases between. The CDR3 length is 16 residues. CDR3 loop: CASSWSRSTGANVLTF. In DNA, the CDR3 is TGTGCCAGCAGCTGGTCCCGGTCGACTGGGGCCAACGTCCTGACTTTC.

The chain has TRBV5-1 and TRBJ1-5; D unresolved. The CDR3 length is 15 residues. Germline CDR1 and CDR2: SGHRS and YFSETQ. V was pared by 0 bases and J by 3 bases, with 10 bases between. This CDR3 reads CASSLGTANNQPQHF. The CDR3 DNA reads as TGCGCCAGCAGCTTGGGGACGGCCAACAATCAGCCCCAGCATTTT.

This rearrangement joins TRBV20-1 to TRBJ2-2; D uncertain. Germline CDR1 DFQATT, CDR2 SNEGSKA (reference sequence). The CDR3 runs to 13 residues. The V and J ends lost 2 bases and 6 bases respectively, with 10 bases between them. This CDR3 is CSARQALAGELFF. CDR3 in DNA: TGCAGTGCTAGACAGGCTCTAGCCGGGGAGCTGTTTTTT.